This is a list of T cell receptor beta chains from one sample in a study of identical twins. Each CDR3 protein gets one entry after TCRdb re-called the 5' RACE reads with MiXCR. The data show about 890,000 distinct CDR3 sequences, roughly an eighth seen once. These records were also assigned to another study, of yellow fever vaccine responses in identical twins.

Specimen: PBMCs. All receptors derive from a woman aged 18-29 years in good health. CDR3s leave out the opening cysteine and the closing phenylalanine or tryptophan.

v_gene: TRBV5-1
CDR3aa: ASSLSGTAHGPQH

v_gene: TRBV4-1
CDR3aa: ASSPGLAGLGREF

v_gene: TRBV15
CDR3aa: ATSRMDSLAKNIQY

v_gene: TRBV11-2
CDR3aa: ASSSRTGGTYNEQF

v_gene: TRBV4-1
CDR3aa: ASSQDRGYT

v_gene: TRBV3-1
CDR3aa: ASSQPTSLRTNEKLF

v_gene: TRBV5-1
CDR3aa: ASSPGTYGLGAF

v_gene: TRBV2
CDR3aa: ASEGQGLQPQH

v_gene: TRBV7-2
CDR3aa: ASSLEVGINYGYT

v_gene: TRBV2
CDR3aa: ASKRDTNQPQH

v_gene: TRBV20-1
CDR3aa: SVSWSTDTQY

v_gene: TRBV12-3/TRBV12-4
CDR3aa: ASSISGTLYGYT

v_gene: TRBV12-3/TRBV12-4
CDR3aa: ASSLYRNYGYT

v_gene: TRBV4-1
CDR3aa: ASSQDPTSAMETQY

v_gene: TRBV6-1
CDR3aa: ASSRGSTLDAF

v_gene: TRBV11-2
CDR3aa: ASSRNNEKLF

v_gene: TRBV20-1
CDR3aa: SVQKGHNTGELF

v_gene: TRBV4-1
CDR3aa: ASSQKKGQFLQPQH

v_gene: TRBV4-1
CDR3aa: ASSPPGGREARTDTQY

v_gene: TRBV29-1
CDR3aa: SVGERTGPGGTQY

v_gene: TRBV4-1
CDR3aa: ASRAVGARDEKLF

v_gene: TRBV12-3/TRBV12-4
CDR3aa: ASSLAEIPDTQY

v_gene: TRBV7-8
CDR3aa: ASSNSYTDTQY

v_gene: TRBV12-3/TRBV12-4
CDR3aa: ASPTKPGGRPYEQY

v_gene: TRBV29-1
CDR3aa: SVASPAYEQY

v_gene: TRBV7-9
CDR3aa: ASSLQETIYNEQF

v_gene: TRBV12-3/TRBV12-4
CDR3aa: ASSFRGTFTTDTQY

v_gene: TRBV29-1
CDR3aa: SVTPFDSAANEQF

v_gene: TRBV12-3/TRBV12-4
CDR3aa: ASNQGAHGYT

v_gene: TRBV28
CDR3aa: ASRPGGGPNYEQY

v_gene: TRBV12-3/TRBV12-4
CDR3aa: ASSLVPASGRSDEQF

v_gene: TRBV18
CDR3aa: ASSPPNRETDTQY

v_gene: TRBV10-2
CDR3aa: ASSGIELAKNIQY

v_gene: TRBV7-9
CDR3aa: ASSFTGGGALETQY

v_gene: TRBV12-3/TRBV12-4
CDR3aa: ASRPRQFSAEAF

v_gene: TRBV20-1
CDR3aa: SARVYGGPSTDTQY

v_gene: TRBV7-3
CDR3aa: ASSPTGLTDTQY

v_gene: TRBV5-1
CDR3aa: ASSLDGGRVYNEQF

v_gene: TRBV5-1
CDR3aa: ASSLDPALGTEAF

v_gene: TRBV4-1
CDR3aa: ASSQERQGPDTQY

v_gene: TRBV3-1
CDR3aa: ASRESGHQETQY

v_gene: TRBV10-3
CDR3aa: AITTTTGELF

v_gene: TRBV9
CDR3aa: ASSRDSLNEKLF

v_gene: TRBV29-1
CDR3aa: SVRTGGAEAF

v_gene: TRBV25-1
CDR3aa: ASSVGQGRTF